Described below is a single T cell receptor beta chain sequence and its context. This same CDR3 is encoded by further DNA sequences in the sample. The data were produced by immunoSEQ multiplex PCR, yet TCRdb's version contains in-frame clones alone and is incomplete. The data contain millions of clones, about 95% of them singletons. The data belong to a study of shared clonotypes between healthy human individuals. Germline CDR1 and CDR2: LGHNA and YSLEER. J was trimmed by 2 bases and V by 1 base; bases with no gene match: 2. There are 16 residues in the CDR3. CD45RO negativity and positive selection for CCR7 defined naive CD8 cells, a population that excluded terminally differentiated effector memory CD45RA+ cells.

The V call is TRBV4-3, the J call TRBJ2-1, with 10 bases aligning to TRBD2. What was sequenced was naive CD8+ T cells sorted from blood. This TCR was sampled from a man between 18 and 35 years old in good health. In DNA, the CDR3 is TGCGCCAGCAGCCAAGTAGCGGGAGGTCCCTACAATGAGCAGTTCTTC. The encoded protein is CASSQVAGGPYNEQFF.